What follows are 15 T cell receptor beta chains derived from one specimen sequenced in a study of T cells in Graves' hyperthyroidism and ophthalmopathy. The TCR beta CDR3 regions underwent amplification using RNA transcripts as the source. During a first-round RT-PCR of the TCR CDR3, the HTBI primer set was used. From the multiplex PCR reads, TCRdb called clonotypes with MiXCR, one entry per CDR3 protein. The table lists about 270,000 distinct CDR3 sequences, approximately 16% of them singletons, with 30% to 35% in the top ten. The sequenced material came from blood. Receptors were obtained from a woman aged 45-65 years with Graves' hyperthyroidism that later progressed to Graves' ophthalmopathy.

Ten or more counts support this clonotype. The chain employs TRBV20-1 and TRBJ2-5; TRBD1 is a possible D gene (5 bases). V dropped 0 bases and J dropped 5 bases, with 10 bases sitting between them. CDR1 is DFQATT and CDR2 is SNEGSKA in the germline V gene (reference sequence). The CDR3 runs to 13 residues. The CDR3 coding sequence is TGCAGTGCTAGAGATGCTCAGGGTGAGACCCAGTACTTC. This codes for CSARDAQGETQYF.

Only a few counts were recorded for this clonotype. V usage is TRBV20-1 and J usage is TRBJ1-5; no definite D call. V lost 6 bases to trimming and J lost 1 base, with 10 bases between them. CDR1 is DFQATT and CDR2 is SNEGSKA in the germline V gene (reference sequence). This CDR3 is built from 13 residues. In DNA form, the CDR3 reads TGCAGTGCCTCTAAGGGCAGCAATCAGCCCCAGCATTTT. Protein product: CSASKGSNQPQHF.

This clonotype was picked up many times. The rearrangement links TRBV6-1 to TRBJ1-3; D is uncertain. The germline CDR1 and CDR2 sequences are MNHNS and SASEGT. V was pared by 2 bases and J by 0 bases, with 11 bases between. This CDR3 is 16 amino acids long. CDR3 protein: CASSERRLISGNTIYF. CDR3 coding DNA: TGTGCCAGCAGTGAAAGGAGACTGATCTCTGGAAACACCATATATTTT.

This clonotype showed up many times. The V and J genes are TRBV15 and TRBJ2-3, with D possibly being TRBD2 (6 bases). V shed 0 bases and J shed 2 bases, with 9 bases lying between them. The germline gives CDR1 LNHNV, CDR2 YYDKDF (reference sequence). The CDR3 contains 15 residues. CDR3 sequence reads: CATSRDGSYTDTQYF. DNA for the CDR3: TGTGCCACCAGCAGAGACGGGAGTTACACAGATACGCAGTATTTT.

This clonotype was observed many times. The J gene is TRBJ2-5, the V gene TRBV2; D remains unclear. Germline loops: CDR1 SNHLY, CDR2 FYNNEI. CDR3 size: 13 residues. V was trimmed by 6 bases and J by 2 bases, leaving 10 bases between them. The chain's CDR3 is CASSTETQETQYF. As DNA, the CDR3 is TGTGCCAGCAGCACAGAGACTCAAGAGACCCAGTACTTC.

This clonotype was observed at least ten times. V usage is TRBV12-3 or TRBV12-4 and J usage is TRBJ1-6; unclear D gene. The CDR3 spans 14 residues. V lost 3 bases and J lost 3, with 6 bases in between. CDR3 region: CASSFALYNSPLHF. Written as DNA, the CDR3 is TGTGCCAGCAGTTTTGCCCTCTATAATTCACCCCTCCACTTT.

This clonotype has ten or more counts. The chain is built from TRBV7-9 and TRBJ2-6; unclear D gene. V was clipped by 2 bases and J by 5 bases, with 7 bases between them. The CDR3 has 14 amino acids. The germline V gene has CDR1 SEHNR and CDR2 FQNEAQ (reference sequence). The CDR3 reads CASSLSAWANVLTF. CDR3 nucleotide sequence: TGTGCCAGCAGCTTATCAGCCTGGGCCAACGTCCTGACTTTC.

This clonotype was found many times. The J gene is TRBJ2-1, the V gene TRBV20-1, with 7 bases fitting TRBD2. J lost 0 bases, V lost 0 bases, and 8 bases had no gene match. The germline CDR1 and CDR2 sequences are DFQATT and SNEGSKA (reference sequence). The CDR3 loop spans 17 amino acids. The CDR3 DNA is TGCAGTGCTAGAGATTATGGGGGGGGAGGCTCCTACAATGAGCAGTTCTTC. Its protein product is CSARDYGGGGSYNEQFF.

This clonotype was counted many times. One junction end disagrees with the germline gene, perhaps due to a read error. The V gene is TRBV12-3 or TRBV12-4, the J gene TRBJ2-1; 7 bases fit TRBD2. The CDR3 is 15 amino acids. CDR3 DNA sequence: TGTACCAGCAGTTTATTCTTAGCGGGTTTCAATGAGCAGTTCTTC. Translation gives CTSSLFLAGFNEQFF.

This clonotype showed up many times. The chain couples TRBV28 to TRBJ1-4; D gene unclear. CDR3 length: 14 amino acids. Germline V lookup: CDR1 MDHEN, CDR2 SYDVKM. Trimming removed 2 bases at V and 5 bases at J, with 9 bases between. CDR3 in DNA: TGTGCCAGCAGTTTACTGGAACTCAATGAAAAACTGTTTTTT. This codes for CASSLLELNEKLFF.

This clonotype showed up just a few times. The chain recombines TRBV7-3 with TRBJ2-5; D not resolved. Between the trimmed V and J ends, which lost 2 bases and 5 bases, there was a span of 9 bases. Germline V CDR1 and CDR2: SGHTA, FQGTGA. The CDR3 is made up of 13 amino acids. The CDR3 region has the DNA TGTGCCAGCAGCTTATCGAAAGGGGAGACCCAGTACTTC. This translates into CASSLSKGETQYF.

The table lists this clonotype with many counts. This chain links TRBV6-1 with TRBJ1-2; 7 nucleotides align to TRBD1. CDR3 length equals 16 residues. With 3 bases clipped from V and 4 bases from J, the junction kept 11 bases outside the gene matches. Germline lookup yields CDR1 MNHNS and CDR2 SASEGT. The CDR3 sequence is CASSERQGGSPYGYTF. The CDR3 nucleotides read TGTGCCAGCAGTGAGAGACAGGGTGGATCTCCCTATGGCTACACCTTC.

This clonotype has at least ten counts. The chain recombines TRBV6-1 with TRBJ2-3, with 12 positions matching TRBD2. V lost 4 bases to trimming and J lost 2 bases; unmatched junction nucleotides: 7. The CDR3 sequence is 17 residues long. Germline-derived CDR1 and CDR2 are MNHNS and SASEGT. The DNA for the CDR3 is TGTGCCAGCAGTGCCGCCGGACTAGCGGGACTCACAGATACGCAGTATTTT. Translating it yields CASSAAGLAGLTDTQYF.

This clonotype was counted a single time. In DNA, the CDR3 is TGTGCCACCAGCAGAACTAGGACAGGGTGGGACTATGGCTACACCTTC. It encodes CATSRTRTGWDYGYTF. The rearrangement uses TRBV15 and TRBJ1-2, with 8 bases that match TRBD1. The V segment lost 2 bases and the J segment 3 bases; nucleotides outside the gene matches: 8. This CDR3 has 16 residues. Per germline, CDR1 LNHNV and CDR2 YYDKDF (reference sequence).

There are many counts of this clonotype. V gene TRBV7-9 combines with J gene TRBJ2-4, with 12 nucleotides matching TRBD2. V was pared by 2 bases and J by 1 base, with 3 bases of the junction left unmatched. This CDR3 region has 17 residues. The V gene's germline CDR1 is SEHNR and CDR2 FQNEAQ (reference sequence). This chain's CDR3 is CASSLPTSGRAKNIQYF. The CDR3 nucleotides read TGTGCCAGCAGCTTACCCACTAGCGGGAGGGCCAAAAACATTCAGTACTTC.